The source of this T cell receptor beta chain is a study of Graves' ophthalmopathy and Graves' hyperthyroidism. From RNA, the CDR3 regions of TCR beta chains were amplified and sequenced. HTBI-primed first-round RT-PCR preceded second-round multiplex PCR. One entry per CDR3 protein results from TCRdb running MiXCR on the multiplex PCR reads. The data show about 220,000 distinct CDR3 sequences, around a fifth seen once. Certain patients, namely those with other autoimmune diseases, uncontrolled infections, pregnancy or lactation, were excluded. Trimming took 2 bases from V and 0 from J, leaving 11 bases between them. This CDR3 contains 14 residues. Germline V gene sequence: CDR1 DFQATT, CDR2 SNEGSKA (reference sequence).

Sequenced material: peripheral blood. The chain joins TRBV20-1 to TRBJ2-7, with D possibly being TRBD1 or TRBD2 (5 bases each). The source of this sequence is a woman between 45 and 60 years old with Graves' ophthalmopathy. The CDR3 region has the DNA TGCAGTGCTAGACGGGGCACGAGCTCCTACGAGCAGTACTTC. It translates to CSARRGTSSYEQYF.